The 23 T cell receptor beta chains below come from one sample, sequenced in a study of T cell changes during pregnancy in multiple sclerosis (dated by TCRdb to between 2018 and 2021). The receptor library was made with the immunoSEQ multiplex PCR assay. What TCRdb holds here is the immuneACCESS table cut down to in-frame rearrangements. Part of the clones is not present; checked against another copy, under half of the missing clones reflect an unresolved V gene, and the others are unexplained. Here the sample has more than 55,000 clones; approximately 91% occur a single time. The top ten hold around 1.3% of the sample. Sequencing was performed on peripheral blood, taken in the second trimester of pregnancy. The origin of the receptors is a female donor with multiple sclerosis, enrolled in a pregnancy study.

The chain couples TRBV6-1 to TRBJ1-3; D unclear. There are 16 residues in the CDR3. Between the trimmed V and J ends, which lost 2 bases and 4 bases, there was a span of 15 bases. Per germline, CDR1 MNHNS and CDR2 SASEGT. Written as DNA, the CDR3 is TGTGCCAGCAGTGAACTCCCAGGTTGGCAAGGAAACACCATATATTTT. Translated: CASSELPGWQGNTIYF.

The gene calls are TRBV19 and TRBJ1-1, with a possible D match to TRBD1 (5 bases). Trimming left V 6 bases short and J 3 bases short, with 17 bases between. Germline-derived CDR1 and CDR2 are LNHDA and SQIVND (reference sequence). The CDR3 consists of 15 residues. The CDR3 region has the DNA TGTGCCAGTAGGATCGGGGGGGGGTGGGACACTGAAGCTTTCTTT. Protein product: CASRIGGGWDTEAFF.

The gene calls are TRBV29-1 and TRBJ1-2; D is unresolved. The CDR3 contains 11 residues. The V gene's germline CDR1 is SQVTM and CDR2 ANQGSEA. V lost 3 bases, J lost 8 bases, and 10 bases lay in between. CDR3 coding DNA: TGCAGCGTTGATGCGGGGAACGGCTACACCTTC. Its protein is CSVDAGNGYTF.

The gene calls are TRBV5-1 and TRBJ2-5; 8 bases align to TRBD2. The germline V gene encodes CDR1 SGHRS and CDR2 YFSETQ. Unmatched junction bases numbered 7, after V lost 4 bases and J lost 5 bases. The CDR3 sequence is 14 residues long. CDR3 loop: CASSPGGGAETQYF. Here the CDR3 DNA reads TGCGCCAGCAGCCCGGGGGGGGGAGCGGAGACCCAGTACTTC.

The V gene is TRBV6-6, the J gene TRBJ1-2, with 9 bases aligning to TRBD1. CDR3 length: 16 amino acids. V lost 5 bases to trimming and J lost 6 bases; unmatched junction nucleotides: 13. Per the germline V gene, CDR1 is MNHNY and CDR2 is SVGAGI (reference sequence). CDR3 amino acids: CASSKGTGNFQDGYTF. The CDR3 DNA sequence: TGTGCCAGCAGTAAGGGGACAGGGAATTTTCAGGATGGCTACACCTTC.

The V gene is TRBV5-8, the J gene TRBJ2-7; 7 nucleotides align to TRBD1. V lost 4 bases, J lost 0 bases, and 4 bases stayed unmatched. The CDR3 length is 14 residues. Germline loops: CDR1 SGHTS, CDR2 YDEGEE. CDR3 in amino acids: CASSMGDSSYEQYF. The CDR3 bases are TGTGCCAGCAGCATGGGGGACAGCTCCTACGAGCAGTACTTC.

The CDR3 here is CAISVWLTDTQYF. CDR3 DNA sequence: TGTGCCATCAGTGTTTGGCTCACAGATACGCAGTATTTT. The chain carries TRBV10-3 and TRBJ2-3; D call uncertain. V was pared by 4 bases and J by 2 bases, with 7 bases between. The CDR3 runs to 13 residues. Germline assignment: CDR1 ENHRY and CDR2 SYGVKD.

The chain is built from TRBV6-1 and TRBJ2-2; tentative D call: TRBD1 (6 bases). CDR1 and CDR2 from the germline V gene are MNHNS and SASEGT. The CDR3 loop spans 13 amino acids. Between the trimmed V and J ends, which lost 9 bases and 4 bases, there was a span of 12 bases. CDR3 sequence reads: CASTGKSTGELFF. CDR3 nucleotide sequence: TGTGCCAGTACAGGGAAGTCCACCGGGGAGCTGTTTTTT.

V usage is TRBV19 and J usage is TRBJ1-2, with D uncertain. CDR3 length: 12 residues. The V end lost 8 bases, the J end lost 3 bases, and 10 bases lay between the germline ends. Germline CDR1 is LNHDA and CDR2 is SQIVND (reference sequence). CDR3 residues: CASRRVDYGYTF. The CDR3 DNA reads as TGTGCCAGTCGGCGGGTGGACTATGGCTACACCTTC.

The chain has TRBV5-4 and TRBJ1-1; the match to TRBD1 covers 8 bases. From germline, CDR1 is SGHNT and CDR2 YYREEE (reference sequence). CDR3 size: 17 residues. With 4 bases clipped from V and 0 bases from J, the junction kept 11 bases outside the gene matches. The CDR3 DNA reads as TGTGCCAGCAGCGTGGCAGGGGGCGCGAACATGAACACTGAAGCTTTCTTT. It codes for CASSVAGGANMNTEAFF.

This chain links TRBV2 with TRBJ1-1, with a tentative D call TRBD1 (6 bases). V lost 5 bases and J lost 0, with 16 bases in between. Germline assignment: CDR1 SNHLY and CDR2 FYNNEI. The CDR3 is 16 residues long. The CDR3 DNA is TGTGCCAGCAGTTCTCCAGGGGTTTTAATGAACACTGAAGCTTTCTTT. Its protein product is CASSSPGVLMNTEAFF.

The chain's CDR3 is CASSKGQGARYTEAFF. CDR3 bases: TGCGCCAGCAGCAAGGGACAGGGGGCGCGGTACACTGAAGCTTTCTTT. V and J are TRBV4-3 and TRBJ1-1, with 12 positions matching TRBD1. The CDR3 is made up of 16 amino acids. V trimming: 5 bases; J trimming: 3 bases; junction bases outside the gene matches: 7. Germline V gene data show CDR1 as LGHNA and CDR2 as YSLEER.

DNA for the CDR3: TGTGCCAGCAGTGAATTAGATAACTATGGCTACACCTTC. Translated, it gives CASSELDNYGYTF. J is TRBJ1-2 and V is TRBV6-1; D gene unclear. V lost 2 bases and J lost 1, with 5 bases in between. This CDR3 comprises 13 residues. Germline values: CDR1 MNHNS, CDR2 SASEGT.

The chain recombines TRBV6-5 with TRBJ1-1, with D possibly TRBD1 on 5 matching bases. The CDR3 runs to 16 residues. Germline CDR1 is MNHEY and CDR2 is SVGAGI. Trimming cost V 0 bases and J 6 bases, with 17 bases left between them. The chain's CDR3 is CASSYSTLAGYPEAFF. CDR3 DNA sequence: TGTGCCAGCAGTTACTCCACATTAGCAGGGTACCCTGAAGCTTTCTTT.

V and J are TRBV5-1 and TRBJ2-3; D not certain. The V end lost 4 bases, the J end lost 2 bases, and 11 bases lay between the germline ends. This CDR3 is built from 14 residues. Germline values: CDR1 SGHRS, CDR2 YFSETQ. The CDR3 protein is CASSQTGSTDTQYF. For the CDR3, the DNA is TGCGCCAGCAGCCAAACCGGGTCCACAGATACGCAGTATTTT.

The chain combines TRBV7-9 with TRBJ1-4; 7 bases are shared with TRBD1. V lost 6 bases to trimming and J lost 8 bases; unmatched junction nucleotides: 9. The CDR3 sequence is 14 residues long. CDR1 is SEHNR, CDR2 FQNEAQ, per germline (reference sequence). CDR3 in amino acids: CASSPTGAGEKLFF. CDR3 nucleotide sequence: TGTGCCAGCAGTCCTACAGGGGCTGGAGAAAAACTGTTTTTT.

This chain links TRBV18 with TRBJ2-2; D gene uncertain. The CDR3 totals 15 residues. Trimming took off 1 base at V and 4 bases at J, with 10 bases between the two ends. Germline CDR1 and CDR2: KGHSH and LQKENI. CDR3 DNA sequence: TGTGCCAGCTCACCACTGACCGGGTCCACCGGGGAGCTGTTTTTT. Translated: CASSPLTGSTGELFF.

V and J are TRBV6-5 and TRBJ1-3, with D perhaps matching TRBD1 (5 bases). The ends were cut back, 2 bases at V and 0 bases at J, with 8 bases in the middle. This CDR3 is 15 amino acids long. The germline CDR1 and CDR2 sequences are MNHEY and SVGAGI. CDR3 residues: CASSYRGISGNTIYF. CDR3 DNA: TGTGCCAGCAGTTACAGGGGAATCTCTGGAAACACCATATATTTT.

The J gene is TRBJ1-6, the V gene TRBV9; D perhaps matches TRBD1 (6 bases). Trimming took 4 bases from V and 7 from J, leaving 15 bases between them. CDR3 length: 15 amino acids. CDR1 and CDR2 from the germline V gene are SGDLS and YYNGEE. The CDR3 here is CASSPRTARNSPLHF. CDR3 bases: TGTGCCAGCAGCCCCCGGACAGCCAGAAATTCACCCCTCCACTTT.

This clone has just one count. This sequence joins TRBV6-6 and TRBJ1-4; 11 bases are shared with TRBD1. CDR3 length equals 14 residues. The junction had 3 bases not matched to a gene; V was cut back by 4 bases and J by 8 bases. CDR1 and CDR2 from the germline V gene are MNHNY and SVGAGI (reference sequence). The CDR3 DNA follows: TGTGCCAGCAGTTCCGGACAGGGGGCGGAAAAACTGTTTTTT. Residues: CASSSGQGAEKLFF.

This clone was counted a single time. This chain connects TRBV7-2 to TRBJ2-2, with TRBD2 matching 7 bases. The CDR3 spans 15 residues. The V segment lost 2 bases and the J segment 3 bases; nucleotides outside the gene matches: 3. The germline gives CDR1 SGHTA, CDR2 FQGNSA. The CDR3 sequence: CASSLRRGDTGELFF. CDR3 nucleotides: TGTGCCAGCAGCTTACGACGGGGGGACACCGGGGAGCTGTTTTTT. The full variable domain, in which reference TRBV7-2 and TRBJ2-2 provide the parts outside the CDR3, is GAGVSQSPSNKVTEKGKDVELRCDPISGHTALYWYRQSLGQGLEFLIYFQGNSAPDKSGLPSDRFSAERTGGSVSTLTIQRTQQEDSAVYLCASSLRRGDTGELFFGEGSRLTVL.

CDR3 amino acids: CASSQENTANYGYTF. The CDR3 region has the DNA TGCGCCAGCAGCCAAGAAAATACAGCTAACTATGGCTACACCTTC. The chain combines TRBV4-3 with TRBJ1-2, with no clear D. The CDR3 length is 15 residues. The ends were cut back, 0 bases at V and 0 bases at J, with 8 bases in the middle. Germline CDR1 LGHNA, CDR2 YSLEER.

The chain joins TRBV6-6 to TRBJ1-4; no firm D call. CDR1 is MNHNY and CDR2 is SVGAGI in the germline V gene (reference sequence). The V end lost 5 bases, the J end lost 8 bases, and 9 bases lay between the germline ends. This CDR3 contains 12 residues. This chain's CDR3 is CASSRTLEKLFF. DNA for the CDR3: TGTGCCAGCAGTCGGACTTTAGAAAAACTGTTTTTT.